Following are 20 T cell receptor beta chains from one sample sequenced in a study of tumor-infiltrating lymphocytes in primary liver carcinoma. TCR beta cDNA was made from 500 ng total RNA with a constant-region primer. Sequencing libraries for TCR beta derived from three nested multiplex PCR rounds that used slightly modified ARM-PCR. A C-beta reverse primer was combined with TRBV1-TRBV30 forward primers in the first two PCR rounds, and each round had about 10 cycles. A single record per CDR3 protein comes from TCRdb applying MiXCR to the multiplex PCR reads. The sample includes 40,000 to 60,000 distinct CDR3 sequences, 60% to 75% of them seen just once. Co-extraction yielded RNA and DNA from about 20-30 mg of unsorted bulk tissue. The specimen sequenced was liver tumor tissue from sampling region 3. Subset: tumor region T3, left-lateral pole. These receptors came from a middle-aged man with primary liver carcinoma and hepatitis B virus infection.

A word on this clonotype: One end of the junction does not line up with germline, which may come from a read error. The J gene is TRBJ2-1, the V gene TRBV11-2; possible D gene TRBD2, 6 bases. CDR3 size: 14 residues. The V gene's germline CDR1 is SGHAT and CDR2 FQNNGV. Here the CDR3 reads CASISAGHGNEQFF. CDR3 nucleotide sequence: TGTGCCAGCATTTCAGCGGGCCATGGGAATGAACAGTTCTTC.

This chain uses TRBV28 with TRBJ1-5, with a tentative D call TRBD1 (5 bases). Germline assignment: CDR1 MDHEN and CDR2 SYDVKM. Trimming took off 6 bases at V and 7 bases at J, with 16 bases between the two ends. This CDR3 is 14 amino acids long. The CDR3 sequence is CASSRGDQGQPQHF. In DNA, the CDR3 is TGTGCCAGCAGCCGCGGGGACCAGGGCCAGCCCCAGCATTTT.

A word on this clonotype: Mismatch with germline at one junction end may stem from a read error. The chain joins TRBV4-2 to TRBJ1-3; D is unclear. There are 16 residues in the CDR3. CDR1 LGHNA and CDR2 YNFKEQ come from the germline V gene. The CDR3 DNA follows: TGTGCCAGCAGCCAAGAACTGTCATACTATGGAAACACAATATATTTT. Translated, it gives CASSQELSYYGNTIYF.

A remark on this clonotype: Possible read error: a much larger clone is one base away. The CDR3 bases are TGTGCCAGCAGTTTGCCAGGGTTCAATGAGCAGTTCTTC. Its protein is CASSLPGFNEQFF. The chain employs TRBV28 and TRBJ2-1, with D tentatively TRBD1 (5 bases). The V gene lost 3 bases and the J gene lost 6 bases, with 9 bases spanning the gap. Looked up from germline, CDR1 is MDHEN and CDR2 is SYDVKM. This CDR3 has 13 amino acids.

Concerning this clonotype: At one end the junction does not follow the germline gene, possibly because of a read error. The J gene is TRBJ2-2, the V gene TRBV4-1; D assignment may be TRBD1 or TRBD2 (5 bases each). Germline V CDR1 and CDR2: MGHRA, YSYEKL. This CDR3 spans 14 amino acids. CDR3 in DNA: TGCGCCAACAGCCAAGACAGTGGGGCCGGGGAGCTGCTTTTT. As protein: CANSQDSGAGELLF.

V usage is TRBV4-1 and J usage is TRBJ2-2, with 9 positions matching TRBD1. This CDR3 contains 15 residues. CDR1 is MGHRA, CDR2 YSYEKL, per germline. Unmatched junction bases numbered 7, after V lost 6 bases and J lost 5 bases. This CDR3 reads CASRRDRVLTGELFF. The CDR3 bases are TGCGCCAGCAGACGGGACAGGGTTTTAACCGGGGAGCTGTTTTTT.

This chain joins TRBV11-2 and TRBJ2-5, with unresolved D. Germline CDR1 SGHAT, CDR2 FQNNGV. The CDR3 consists of 15 residues. The V and J ends lost 5 bases and 4 bases respectively, with 17 bases between them. The CDR3 DNA follows: TGTGCCAGCAGCGACCTGATAGGAGTGAGAGAGACCCAGTACTTC. Residues: CASSDLIGVRETQYF.

In regard to this clonotype: A much more abundant neighbour one base away suggests this may be a read error. The chain combines TRBV9 with TRBJ2-7; 7 positions match TRBD1. The CDR3 runs to 12 residues. Germline V gene sequence: CDR1 SGDLS, CDR2 YYNGEE. For the CDR3, the DNA is TGTGCCAGCGGCGTAGGGGGCCGCGAGCAGTACTTC. Amino acid sequence: CASGVGGREQYF.

This clonotype qualifies as medium-sized. The rearrangement joins TRBV11-2 to TRBJ2-2; 10 bases agree with TRBD2. V gave up 1 base and J gave up 4 bases; unmatched junction bases: 3. The length of the CDR3 is 16 residues. Germline lookup yields CDR1 SGHAT and CDR2 FQNNGV. CDR3 nucleotide sequence: TGTGCCAGCAGCTTAGCCCTAGCGGGAGCCACCGGGGAGCTGTTTTTT. Protein: CASSLALAGATGELFF.

The chain uses TRBV11-2 and TRBJ2-3; D assignment may be TRBD1 or TRBD2 (5 bases each). The CDR3 consists of 16 residues. CDR1 and CDR2 (germline): SGHAT, FQNNGV. V gave up 5 bases and J gave up 5 bases, with 20 bases separating them. The CDR3 protein is CASSLSRDALGDTQYF. CDR3 nucleotide sequence: TGTGCCAGCAGCCTAAGCCGGGACGCGTTGGGAGATACGCAGTATTTT. Using reference TRBV11-2 and TRBJ2-3 for the parts outside the CDR3, the full variable domain is EAGVAQSPRYKIIEKRQSVAFWCNPISGHATLYWYQQILGQGPKLLIQFQNNGVVDDSQLPKDRFSAERLKGVDSTLKIQPAKLEDSAVYLCASSLSRDALGDTQYFGPGTRLTVL.

In regard to this clonotype: At one of its ends the junction is not consistent with the germline gene, which may arise from a read error. V gene TRBV6-5 combines with J gene TRBJ2-5; 7 bases are a match to TRBD1. The CDR3 runs to 16 residues. Germline V lookup: CDR1 MNHEY, CDR2 SVGAGI. CDR3 sequence (DNA): TGTACCAGCAGACGAACAGGGGTTGGGTACCAAGAGATCCAGTACTTC. Translation gives CTSRRTGVGYQEIQYF.

A word on this clonotype: Its ends do not fully match the called genes, so a read error is possible. The chain recombines TRBV6-6 with TRBJ1-5, with D uncertain. The CDR3 is 16 residues long. Germline lookup yields CDR1 MNHNY and CDR2 SVGAGI (reference sequence). The CDR3 here is CASSYRVDYSNQPQRF. CDR3 coding DNA: TGTGCCAGCAGTTACCGAGTAGATTATAGCAATCAGCCCCAACGTTTT.

This clonotype was observed once. Germline and junction disagree at one end, which may indicate a read error. The genes are TRBV28 and TRBJ2-5; 7 positions match TRBD1. This CDR3 is 13 amino acids long. Germline V gives CDR1 MDHEN, CDR2 SYDVKM. The CDR3 DNA follows: TGTACCAGCAGTACAGGGGCCGTCCTGGGAAGTGACTTC. It translates to CTSSTGAVLGSDF.

On this clonotype: A read error may account for a junction end that differs from germline. This chain uses TRBV12-3 or TRBV12-4 with TRBJ1-4, with D unclear. This CDR3 has 15 residues. CDR3 DNA sequence: TGTGCCAGCAGCCTACTCGTGACGGATAATGAAAAGCTGTTTTTT. Amino acids: CASSLLVTDNEKLFF.

With regard to this clonotype: The junction and the germline gene differ at one end; a read error may be behind it. J is TRBJ1-1 and V is TRBV20-1; no definite D call. The CDR3 covers 13 residues. The germline V gene encodes CDR1 DFQATT and CDR2 SNEGSKA (reference sequence). This chain's CDR3 is CSASDQYNTEAFF. The CDR3 DNA follows: TGCAGTGCTAGCGACCAGTATAACACTGAAGCCTTCTTT.

Turning to this clonotype: This CDR3 is missing its conserved last phenylalanine or tryptophan, likely due to a read error. The chain is built from TRBV11-2 and TRBJ2-7; D is unclear. The V end was cut by 6 bases, the J end by 1 base, with 16 bases between. Germline V CDR1 and CDR2: SGHAT, FQNNGV. The CDR3 spans 15 residues. CDR3 coding DNA: TGTGCCAGCAGTCTATCTTTGGGAATATCCTACGAGCAGTACTTA. Encoded protein: CASSLSLGISYEQYL.

The V and J genes are TRBV11-2 and TRBJ2-7; the match to TRBD2 covers 15 bases. Germline CDR1 is SGHAT and CDR2 is FQNNGV. CDR3 length: 18 amino acids. The CDR3 is CVNSLSVGLAGGGYEQYF. CDR3 nucleotides: TGTGTCAACAGCTTATCCGTAGGACTAGCGGGAGGGGGGTACGAGCAGTACTTC.

With regard to this clonotype: Its ends do not fully match the called genes, so a read error is possible. The chain recombines TRBV6-6 with TRBJ2-7, with 11 bases identical to TRBD2. The CDR3 spans 17 residues. Germline assignment: CDR1 MNHNY and CDR2 SVGAGI (reference sequence). CDR3 amino acids: CVSSSSGVAGGPGEQYF. For the CDR3, the DNA is TGTGTCAGCAGTTCATCGGGAGTAGCGGGAGGGCCGGGCGAGCAGTACTTC.

This clonotype was recorded at least ten times. This chain links TRBV6-2 or TRBV6-3 with TRBJ2-7; D perhaps matches TRBD2 (5 bases). CDR3 size: 11 residues. V was pared by 6 bases and J by 7 bases, with 10 bases between. Germline V gene data show CDR1 as MNHEY and CDR2 as SVGEGT. The CDR3 nucleotides are TGTGCCAGCAGCCCTAGAGGGGAGCAGTACTTC. Translation: CASSPRGEQYF.

A note on this clonotype: One end of the junction is discordant with germline, which a read error may explain. The V and J genes are TRBV11-2 and TRBJ2-2; 9 bases are shared with TRBD1. Germline V lookup: CDR1 SGHAT, CDR2 FQNNGV. This CDR3 is built from 17 residues. CDR3 protein: CASSLYRDRVGTGEPFF. In nucleotides, the CDR3 is TGTGCCAGCAGCCTTTATCGGGACAGGGTCGGCACCGGGGAGCCGTTTTTT.